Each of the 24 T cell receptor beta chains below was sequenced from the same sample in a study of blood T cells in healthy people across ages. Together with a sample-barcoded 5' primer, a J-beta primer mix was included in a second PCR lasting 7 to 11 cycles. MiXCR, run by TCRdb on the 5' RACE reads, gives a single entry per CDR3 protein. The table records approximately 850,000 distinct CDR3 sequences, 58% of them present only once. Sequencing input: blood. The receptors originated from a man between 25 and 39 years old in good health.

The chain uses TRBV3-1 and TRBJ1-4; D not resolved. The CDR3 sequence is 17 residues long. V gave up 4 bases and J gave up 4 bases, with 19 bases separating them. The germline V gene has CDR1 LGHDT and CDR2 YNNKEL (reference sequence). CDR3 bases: TGTGCCAGCAGCCGAAACCACCCCGCAGATTATAATGAAAAACTGTTTTTT. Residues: CASSRNHPADYNEKLFF.

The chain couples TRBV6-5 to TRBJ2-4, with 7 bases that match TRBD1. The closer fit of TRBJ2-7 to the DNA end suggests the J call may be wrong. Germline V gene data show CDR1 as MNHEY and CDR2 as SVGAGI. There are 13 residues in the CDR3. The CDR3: CASRRQGWYEQYF. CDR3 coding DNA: TGTGCCAGCCGAAGACAGGGATGGTACGAGCAGTACTTC.

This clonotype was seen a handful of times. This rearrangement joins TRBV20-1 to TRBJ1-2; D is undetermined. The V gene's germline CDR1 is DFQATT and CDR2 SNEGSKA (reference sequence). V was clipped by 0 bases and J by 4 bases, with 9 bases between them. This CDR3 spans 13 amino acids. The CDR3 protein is CSARERGGYGYTF. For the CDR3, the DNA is TGCAGTGCTAGAGAGCGGGGTGGCTATGGCTACACCTTC.

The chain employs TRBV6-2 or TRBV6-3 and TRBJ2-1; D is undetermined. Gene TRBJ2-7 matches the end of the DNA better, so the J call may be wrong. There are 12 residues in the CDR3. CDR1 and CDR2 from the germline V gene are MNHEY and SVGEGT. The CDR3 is CASMRGAYEQYF. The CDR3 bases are TGTGCCAGCATGAGAGGAGCATACGAGCAGTACTTC.

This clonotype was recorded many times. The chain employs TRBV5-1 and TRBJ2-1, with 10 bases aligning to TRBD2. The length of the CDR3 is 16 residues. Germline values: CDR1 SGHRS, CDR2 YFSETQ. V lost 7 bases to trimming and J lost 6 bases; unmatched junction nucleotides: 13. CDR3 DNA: TGCGCCAGCGCGAGCCTTAGCGGGGGGCTTCGCAATGAGCAGTTCTTC. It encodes CASASLSGGLRNEQFF.

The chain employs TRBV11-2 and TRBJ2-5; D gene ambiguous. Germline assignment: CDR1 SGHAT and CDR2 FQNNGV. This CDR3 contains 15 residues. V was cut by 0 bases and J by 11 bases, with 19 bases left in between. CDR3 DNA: TGTGCCAGCAGCTTAGATCGCACGGTTGGGCACGGGCAGTACTTC. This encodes CASSLDRTVGHGQYF.

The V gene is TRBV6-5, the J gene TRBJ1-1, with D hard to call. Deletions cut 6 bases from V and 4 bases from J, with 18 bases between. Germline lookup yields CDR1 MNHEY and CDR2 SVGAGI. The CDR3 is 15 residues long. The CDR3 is CASSLVGRSVTEAFF. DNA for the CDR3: TGTGCCAGCAGCCTGGTGGGCAGGTCCGTCACTGAAGCTTTCTTT.

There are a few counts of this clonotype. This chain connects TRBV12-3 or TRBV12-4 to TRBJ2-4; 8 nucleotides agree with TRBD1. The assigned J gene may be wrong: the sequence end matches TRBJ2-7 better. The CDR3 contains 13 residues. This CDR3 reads CASSLGRGLEQYF. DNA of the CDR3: TGTGCCAGCAGTTTAGGCAGGGGGCTCGAGCAGTACTTC.

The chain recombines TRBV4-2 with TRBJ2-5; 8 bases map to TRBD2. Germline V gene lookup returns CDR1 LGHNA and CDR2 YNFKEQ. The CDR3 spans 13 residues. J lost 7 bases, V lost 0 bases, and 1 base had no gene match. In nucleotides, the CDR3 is TGTGCCAGCAGCCAAGACCGGGGGGGGACCCAGTACTTC. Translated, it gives CASSQDRGGTQYF.

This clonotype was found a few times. Written as DNA, the CDR3 is TGTGCCAGCAGTACAGACTCAGTAGGTGAAAAACTGTTTTTT. This encodes CASSTDSVGEKLFF. This sequence joins TRBV6-1 and TRBJ1-4, with no clear D. The CDR3 runs 14 residues. CDR1 and CDR2 (germline): MNHNS, SASEGT. The V and J ends lost 5 bases and 7 bases respectively, with 14 bases between them.

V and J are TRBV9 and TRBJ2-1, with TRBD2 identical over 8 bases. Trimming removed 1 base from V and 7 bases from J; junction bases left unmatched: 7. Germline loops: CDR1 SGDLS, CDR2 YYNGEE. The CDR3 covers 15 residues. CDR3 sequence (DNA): TGTGCCAGCAGCGTAAGCGGGAGCTTGCGGAATGAGCAGTTCTTC. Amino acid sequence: CASSVSGSLRNEQFF. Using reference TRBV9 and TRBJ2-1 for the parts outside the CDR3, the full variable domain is DSGVTQTPKHLITATGQRVTLRCSPRSGDLSVYWYQQSLDQGLQFLIQYYNGEERAKGNILERFSAQQFPDLHSELNLSSLELGDSALYFCASSVSGSLRNEQFFGPGTRLTVL.

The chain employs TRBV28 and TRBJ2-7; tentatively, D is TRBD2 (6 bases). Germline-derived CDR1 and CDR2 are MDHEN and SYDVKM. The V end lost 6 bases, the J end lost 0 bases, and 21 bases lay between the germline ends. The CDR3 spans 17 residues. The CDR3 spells CASSHLVWRGGSYEQYF. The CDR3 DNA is TGTGCCAGCAGCCATCTGGTGTGGAGGGGTGGCTCCTACGAGCAGTACTTC.

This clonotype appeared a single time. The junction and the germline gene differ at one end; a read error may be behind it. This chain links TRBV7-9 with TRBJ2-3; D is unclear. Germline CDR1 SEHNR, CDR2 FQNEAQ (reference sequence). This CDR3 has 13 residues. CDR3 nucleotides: TGTGCCAGCAGCCCTATATCGGCAGATACACAGTATTTT. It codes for CASSPISADTQYF.

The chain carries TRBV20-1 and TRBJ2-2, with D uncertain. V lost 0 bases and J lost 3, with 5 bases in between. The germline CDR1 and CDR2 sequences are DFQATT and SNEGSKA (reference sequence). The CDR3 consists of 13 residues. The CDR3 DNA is TGCAGTGCTAGAGACACCTACACCGGGGAGCTGTTTTTT. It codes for CSARDTYTGELFF.

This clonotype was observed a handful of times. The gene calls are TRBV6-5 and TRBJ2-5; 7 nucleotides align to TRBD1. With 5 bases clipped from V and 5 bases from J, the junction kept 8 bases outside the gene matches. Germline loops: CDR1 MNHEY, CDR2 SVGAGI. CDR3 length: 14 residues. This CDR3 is CASSTTGVWETQYF. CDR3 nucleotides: TGTGCCAGCAGTACTACAGGGGTATGGGAGACCCAGTACTTC.

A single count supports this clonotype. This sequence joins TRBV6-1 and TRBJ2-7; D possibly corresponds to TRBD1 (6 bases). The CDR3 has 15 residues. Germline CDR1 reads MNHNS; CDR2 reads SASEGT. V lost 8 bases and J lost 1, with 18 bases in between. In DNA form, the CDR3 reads TGTGCCAGCCGAGGGCGACAGGACTCTTCCTACGAGCAGTACTTC. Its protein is CASRGRQDSSYEQYF.

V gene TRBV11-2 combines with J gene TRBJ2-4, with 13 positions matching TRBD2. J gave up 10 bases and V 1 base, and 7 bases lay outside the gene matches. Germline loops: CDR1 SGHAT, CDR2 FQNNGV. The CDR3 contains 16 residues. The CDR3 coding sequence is TGTGCCAGCAGCTTAGTCGGGACTAGCGGGGCAGAAATTCAGTACTTC. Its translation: CASSLVGTSGAEIQYF.

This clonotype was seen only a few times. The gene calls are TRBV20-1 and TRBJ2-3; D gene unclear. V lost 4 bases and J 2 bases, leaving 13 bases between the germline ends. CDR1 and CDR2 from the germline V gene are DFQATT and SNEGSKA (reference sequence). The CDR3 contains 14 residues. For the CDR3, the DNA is TGCAGTGCTAAGGCGTCGGGTTACACAGATACGCAGTATTTT. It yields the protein CSAKASGYTDTQYF.

The CDR3 region is CASQTGTGFSTDTQYF. The CDR3 coding sequence is TGTGCCAGCCAAACCGGGACAGGATTTAGCACAGATACGCAGTATTTT. The J gene is TRBJ2-3, the V gene TRBV13, with 8 bases that match TRBD1. The ends lost 8 bases at V and 0 bases at J; junction bases unmatched: 10. Germline CDR1 PRHDT, CDR2 FYEKMQ (reference sequence). The CDR3 is made up of 16 amino acids.

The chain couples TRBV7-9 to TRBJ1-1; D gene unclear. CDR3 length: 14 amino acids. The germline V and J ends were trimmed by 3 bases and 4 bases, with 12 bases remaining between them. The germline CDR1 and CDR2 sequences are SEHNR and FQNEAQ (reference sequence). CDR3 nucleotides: TGTGCCAGCAGCTTCGTGGGATTGGGCACTGAAGCTTTCTTT. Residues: CASSFVGLGTEAFF.

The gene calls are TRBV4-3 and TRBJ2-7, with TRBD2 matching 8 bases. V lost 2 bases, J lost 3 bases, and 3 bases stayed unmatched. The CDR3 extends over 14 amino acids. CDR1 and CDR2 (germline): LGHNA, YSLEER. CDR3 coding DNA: TGCGCCAGCAGCCAACAACTAGCGGACTACGAGCAGTACTTC. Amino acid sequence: CASSQQLADYEQYF.

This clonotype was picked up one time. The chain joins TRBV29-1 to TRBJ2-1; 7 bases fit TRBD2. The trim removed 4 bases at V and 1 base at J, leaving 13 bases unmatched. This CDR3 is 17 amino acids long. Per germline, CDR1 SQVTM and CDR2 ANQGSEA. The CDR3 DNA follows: TGCAGCGTTGTATACGGGGGGATAATGGGGTCCTACAATGAGCAGTTCTTC. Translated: CSVVYGGIMGSYNEQFF.

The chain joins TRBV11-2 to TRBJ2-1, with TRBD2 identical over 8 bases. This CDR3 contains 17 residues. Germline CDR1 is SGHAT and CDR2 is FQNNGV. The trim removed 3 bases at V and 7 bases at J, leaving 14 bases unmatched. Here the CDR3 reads CASSLAVSGGPENEQFF. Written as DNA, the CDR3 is TGTGCCAGCAGCTTGGCGGTTTCGGGAGGGCCGGAAAATGAGCAGTTCTTC.

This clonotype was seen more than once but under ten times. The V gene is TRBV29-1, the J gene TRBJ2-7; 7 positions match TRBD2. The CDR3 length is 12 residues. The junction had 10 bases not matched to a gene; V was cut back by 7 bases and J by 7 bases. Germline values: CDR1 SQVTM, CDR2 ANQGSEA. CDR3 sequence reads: CSAQTEGGEQYF. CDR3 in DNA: TGCAGCGCCCAGACTGAGGGAGGGGAGCAGTACTTC.